The 10 T cell receptor beta chains presented below share a single source sample, sequenced in a study of neurological immune-mediated disorders. Stated time point: longitudinal time-point 1 (baseline). TCRdb used MiXCR to reprocess the 5' RACE reads, holding one entry per CDR3 protein. There are tens of thousands of distinct CDR3 sequences in the sample; around 13% occur only once, and about 4.6% lies in the top ten. The sequenced sample consisted of PBMCs. These receptors all stem from a female donor with HTLV-1-associated myelopathy (HAM/TSP).

This clonotype was counted many times. The chain employs TRBV6-2 or TRBV6-3 and TRBJ2-5; D is unresolved. Trimming pared 5 bases from V and 8 bases from J, leaving 6 bases between. CDR1 is MNHEY and CDR2 is SVGEGT in the germline V gene. The CDR3 extends over 10 amino acids. The CDR3 reads CASSDTTQYF. CDR3 bases: TGTGCCAGCAGTGATACTACCCAGTACTTC.

This clonotype was detected ten times or more. V gene TRBV28 combines with J gene TRBJ1-1, with TRBD1 matching 10 bases. The trim removed 1 base at V and 5 bases at J, leaving 10 bases unmatched. Germline loops: CDR1 MDHEN, CDR2 SYDVKM. This CDR3 is built from 17 residues. This chain's CDR3 is CASSLSFGTGAGTEAFF. As DNA, the CDR3 is TGTGCCAGCAGTTTATCTTTCGGGACAGGGGCAGGAACTGAAGCTTTCTTT.

This clonotype was detected a few times. The gene calls are TRBV20-1 and TRBJ2-3, with D tentatively TRBD1 (6 bases). V was cut by 4 bases and J by 1 base, with 6 bases left in between. The germline CDR1 and CDR2 sequences are DFQATT and SNEGSKA (reference sequence). The CDR3 is 12 residues long. CDR3 sequence reads: CSANRGTDTQYF. CDR3 coding DNA: TGCAGTGCTAACAGGGGCACAGATACGCAGTATTTT.

This clonotype was recorded at least ten times. This chain links TRBV9 with TRBJ2-1; D ambiguous. This CDR3 region has 13 residues. Trimming took 3 bases from V and 4 from J, leaving 8 bases between them. Germline CDR1 SGDLS, CDR2 YYNGEE. The CDR3 DNA reads TGTGCCAGCAGCGCACAGAATTACAATGAGCAGTTCTTC. It is translated as CASSAQNYNEQFF.

This clonotype was observed at least ten times. The chain joins TRBV5-1 to TRBJ2-2; 7 bases fit TRBD1. Unmatched junction bases numbered 5, after V lost 6 bases and J lost 0 bases. Germline CDR1 SGHRS, CDR2 YFSETQ. The length of the CDR3 is 15 residues. The CDR3 DNA sequence: TGCGCCAGCACCCCTGGGACAGCGAACACCGGGGAGCTGTTTTTT. Protein product: CASTPGTANTGELFF.

This clonotype came up many times. This sequence joins TRBV5-1 and TRBJ2-7; D remains unclear. The CDR3 has 13 residues. V lost 1 base and J 2 bases, leaving 7 bases between the germline ends. Germline V gene data show CDR1 as SGHRS and CDR2 as YFSETQ. CDR3 sequence: CASSLSTAYEQYF. CDR3 coding DNA: TGCGCCAGCAGCTTGTCTACCGCCTACGAGCAGTACTTC.

This clonotype was counted at least ten times. The chain recombines TRBV4-2 with TRBJ2-3; perhaps TRBD2 as D (5 bases). This CDR3 is 18 amino acids long. Trimming removed 0 bases at V and 5 bases at J, with 21 bases between. The V gene's germline CDR1 is LGHNA and CDR2 YNFKEQ. CDR3 in DNA: TGTGCCAGCAGCCAAGATTTGGGCAGGACCAAAGGGAGAGATACGCAGTATTTT. This encodes CASSQDLGRTKGRDTQYF.

The chain recombines TRBV2 with TRBJ2-3, with TRBD2 matching 11 bases. With 6 bases clipped from V and 2 bases from J, the junction kept 10 bases outside the gene matches. CDR3 length equals 17 residues. Germline V lookup: CDR1 SNHLY, CDR2 FYNNEI. DNA of the CDR3: TGTGCCAGCAGGCTAAAGGGGACTAGCGGAACCACAGATACGCAGTATTTT. Its translation is CASRLKGTSGTTDTQYF.

CDR3 bases: TGTGCCAGCAGTCCACACCTTACTAGCGCGGAACCCAATGAGCAGTTCTTC. Translating gives CASSPHLTSAEPNEQFF. The chain carries TRBV12-3 or TRBV12-4 and TRBJ2-1; TRBD2 matches at 7 bases. This CDR3 is built from 17 residues. V lost 5 bases to trimming and J lost 6 bases; unmatched junction nucleotides: 16.

There are many counts of this clonotype. Germline and junction disagree at one end, which may indicate a read error. CDR3 amino acids: CATSGSGSLQETQYF. Here the CDR3 DNA reads TGTGCTACCAGCGGCTCGGGAAGCCTCCAAGAGACCCAGTACTTC. The chain has TRBV15 and TRBJ2-5, with a tentative D call TRBD2 (5 bases). Germline CDR1 reads LNHNV; CDR2 reads YYDKDF (reference sequence). The CDR3 is made up of 15 amino acids.